The rows below give T cell receptor beta chains drawn from one sample of a study of blood T cell repertoires in COVID-19. Clones were read by immunoSEQ multiplex PCR, and TCRdb kept only the in-frame ones, dropping some. This sample carries about 180,000 clones, around four fifths of them seen once, and the ten largest clones take less than 3.5%. The sample was peripheral blood. The source of these receptors is a woman between 55 and 75 years old with acute or convalescent COVID-19. The CDR3 runs from the conserved cysteine through the conserved F or W. The order of the fields is V gene, clone size, CDR3 protein. Only some rows state a clone size, as once, few, many or a class for expanded clones.

TRBV7-2 | - | CASSPSGGAGGELFF
TRBV5-4 | - | CASSLFGEKGLEEKLFF
TRBV18 | - | CASSPGTGLHYNEQFF
TRBV7-9 | - | CASSGRDRVRVYSEKLFF
TRBV11-2 | - | CASSLERLAGLANEQFF
TRBV27 | - | CASSFRGTANTGELFF
TRBV6-1 | - | CASSEWDRSYNSPLHF
TRBV5-1 | - | CASSGPGLASTDTQYF
TRBV28 | - | CATLRQPEAFF
TRBV30 | once | CAWGDPTIQSKLFF
TRBV5-6 | once | CASSSDWGRLDEQFF
TRBV18 | - | CASSPPDRGIRNTIYF
TRBV19 | - | CASSRERTNYGYTF
TRBV7-9 | - | CASSLDGGTEAFF
TRBV9 | - | CASSVSGFTDTQYF
TRBV6-6 | - | CASSYPGQGAGQPQHF
TRBV7-2 | - | CASSRLAGGLLEQYF
TRBV28 | few | CASSYRGHQPQHF
TRBV6-1 | - | CASSDNRGYAEAFF
TRBV4-2 | - | CASSPQERGGVETQYF
TRBV29-1 | - | CSVERRGQGGRTEAFF
TRBV10-1 | - | CASSGGLSNQPQHF
TRBV3-1/TRBV3-2 | - | CASSQNYLVSGANVLTF
TRBV4-2 | - | CASSQGQGGLVSEKLFF
TRBV7-2 | - | CASSWTVNEKLFF
TRBV18 | - | CASSPRTGLSSGNTIYF
TRBV7-2 | few | CASSLGFSFLGQRNSPLHF
TRBV30 | - | CAWSPGGRQPQHF
TRBV6-5 | - | CASSNDRGSSYEQYF
TRBV5-1 | - | CASRRTGGTEAFF
TRBV27 | - | CASRISGGHGYTF
TRBV7-8 | - | CASSLVGAGDYGYTF
TRBV3-1/TRBV3-2 | - | CASSLREVAGGSYNEQFF
TRBV7-2 | few | CASSLGGAPDTQYF
TRBV5-4 | - | CASIPGGHTIYF
TRBV4-2 | - | CASSQVAAGVGNTIYF
TRBV19 | - | CARYRGRDEKLFF
TRBV3-1/TRBV3-2 | - | CASSRGAGENNEQFF
TRBV7-8 | - | CASSLDRGQEQPQHF
TRBV5-5 | - | CASSLGPRTMGRGEQYF
TRBV5-1 | - | CASSSDRGGYEQYF
TRBV3-1/TRBV3-2 | - | CASSQVLGDTEAFF
TRBV18 | - | CASSPLAGGEQYF
TRBV5-5 | - | CASSLGTGDYSNQPQHF
TRBV18 | - | CASSPQGSGQPQHF
TRBV7-9 | - | CASSHHSRLSVNGYTF
TRBV6-5 | - | CANDREFTEAFF
TRBV28 | - | CASSLTGYNYGYTF
TRBV10-3 | - | CAIRGDRGRGGDTQYF
TRBV19 | few | CASSKRAFRDYGYTF
TRBV18 | - | CASSQGRGPETQYF
TRBV10-3 | - | CAISETGTGGNEQFF
TRBV6-6 | - | CASSYALGTKYF